In this sample, the clone carrying this T cell receptor beta chain turned up a few times. Its target is not known. Naive CD4+ T cells were purified with Tregs depleted by CD25. After constant-region reverse-primer amplification, full-length variable regions underwent semi-nested PCR with Nested Universal Primer A. TCRdb analysed the 5' RACE reads with MiXCR anew, one entry per CDR3 protein. The sample has under 60,000 distinct CDR3 sequences; around 26% are singletons. Study observations and caveats: The TCR gene usage of tumor memory CD4+ T cells clustered together with blood and lymph node memory CD4+ cells and with lymph node naive CD4+ cells. Tumor Tregs overlapped most with tumor, then blood, naive CD4+ cells.

The CDR3 has 14 residues. Trimming cost V 4 bases and J 5 bases; bases outside gene matches: 6. Germline lookup yields CDR1 LNHNV and CDR2 YYDKDF (reference sequence). The chain combines TRBV15 with TRBJ2-3; 7 bases agree with TRBD1. The receptor comes from a female donor with breast cancer. Sequenced input: naive CD4+ T cells sorted from blood. Noted subset: naive CD4+ T cells, CD4+CD45RA+CD25-. CDR3 sequence reads: CATSIGTALDTQYF. For the CDR3, the DNA is TGTGCCACCAGCATCGGGACAGCTCTAGATACGCAGTATTTT.